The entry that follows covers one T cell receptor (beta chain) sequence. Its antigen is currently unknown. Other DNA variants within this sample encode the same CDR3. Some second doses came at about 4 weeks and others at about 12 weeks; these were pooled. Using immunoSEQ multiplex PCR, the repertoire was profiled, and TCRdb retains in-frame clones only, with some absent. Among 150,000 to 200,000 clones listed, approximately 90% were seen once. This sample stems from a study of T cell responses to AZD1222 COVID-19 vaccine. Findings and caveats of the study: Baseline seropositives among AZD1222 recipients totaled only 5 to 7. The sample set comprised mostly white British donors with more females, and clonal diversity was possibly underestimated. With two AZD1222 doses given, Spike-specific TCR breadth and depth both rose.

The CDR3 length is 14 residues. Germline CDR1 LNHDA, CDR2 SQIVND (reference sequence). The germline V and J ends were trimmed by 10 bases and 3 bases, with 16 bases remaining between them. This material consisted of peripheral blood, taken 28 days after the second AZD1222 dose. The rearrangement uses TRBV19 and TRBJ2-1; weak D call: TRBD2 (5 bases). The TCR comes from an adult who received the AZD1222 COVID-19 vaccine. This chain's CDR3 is CAIADSGRYNEQFF. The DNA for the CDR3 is TGTGCCATCGCGGACTCCGGGCGCTACAATGAGCAGTTCTTC.